Described below is a single T cell receptor (beta chain) sequence and its context. Its target is not known. Germline V lookup: CDR1 LGHNT, CDR2 FRNRAP. Trimming stripped 7 bases from V and 8 bases from J, with 17 bases between. CDR3 length: 14 amino acids. The sample originates from a study of T cell responses to AZD1222 COVID-19 vaccine. Findings of the study overall: The donor cohort was predominantly white British with a female majority, and clonal diversity may have been underestimated.

The protocol was immunoSEQ multiplex PCR, while the TCRdb copy is restricted to in-frame clones and leaves out a portion. The sample shows 95,000 to 130,000 clones, 85% to 95% of them seen only once. V gene TRBV12-5 combines with J gene TRBJ1-4; D remains unclear. The sequencing used peripheral blood, collected on day 0 of AZD1222 vaccination. The sequence was collected from an adult in good health. For the CDR3, the DNA is TGTGCTAGTGCCGCGGGAGGGCCGGTCGAAAAACTGTTTTTT. Protein sequence: CASAAGGPVEKLFF.